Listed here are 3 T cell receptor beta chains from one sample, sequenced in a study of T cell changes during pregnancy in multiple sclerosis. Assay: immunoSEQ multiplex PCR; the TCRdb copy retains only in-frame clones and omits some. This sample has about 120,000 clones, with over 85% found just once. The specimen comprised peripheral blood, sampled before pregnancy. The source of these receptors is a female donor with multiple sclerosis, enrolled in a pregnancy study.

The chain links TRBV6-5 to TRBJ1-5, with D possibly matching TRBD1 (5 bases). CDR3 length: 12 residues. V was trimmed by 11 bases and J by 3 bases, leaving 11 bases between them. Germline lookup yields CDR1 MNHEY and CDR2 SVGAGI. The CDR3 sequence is CAAGGNNQPQHF. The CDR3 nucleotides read TGTGCCGCCGGGGGGAACAATCAGCCCCAGCATTTT.

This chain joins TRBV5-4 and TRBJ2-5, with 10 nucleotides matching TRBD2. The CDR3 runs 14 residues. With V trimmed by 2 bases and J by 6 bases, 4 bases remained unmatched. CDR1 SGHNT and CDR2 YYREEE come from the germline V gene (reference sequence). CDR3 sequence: CASSLAGGPKTQYF. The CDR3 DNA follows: TGTGCCAGCAGCTTAGCGGGGGGGCCCAAGACCCAGTACTTC.

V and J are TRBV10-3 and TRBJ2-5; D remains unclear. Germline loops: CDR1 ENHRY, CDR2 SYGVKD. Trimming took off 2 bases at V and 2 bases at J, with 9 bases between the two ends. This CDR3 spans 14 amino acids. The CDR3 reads CAISEMQTQETQYF. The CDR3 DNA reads TGTGCCATCAGTGAGATGCAGACTCAAGAGACCCAGTACTTC.